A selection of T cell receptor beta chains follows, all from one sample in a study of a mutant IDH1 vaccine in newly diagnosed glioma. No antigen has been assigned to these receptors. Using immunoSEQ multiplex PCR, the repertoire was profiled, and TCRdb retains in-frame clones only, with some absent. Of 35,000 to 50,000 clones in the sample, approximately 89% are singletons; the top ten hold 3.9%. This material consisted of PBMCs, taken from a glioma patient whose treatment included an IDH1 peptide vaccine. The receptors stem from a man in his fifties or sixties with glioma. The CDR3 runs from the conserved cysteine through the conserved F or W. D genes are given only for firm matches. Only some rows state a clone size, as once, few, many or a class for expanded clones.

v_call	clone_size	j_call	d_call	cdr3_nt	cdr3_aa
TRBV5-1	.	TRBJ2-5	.	TGCGCCAGCAGCTTGGGGCCACGGGAGATCCAAGAGACCCAGTACTTC	CASSLGPREIQETQYF
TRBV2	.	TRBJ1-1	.	TGTGCCAGCAGTGATTGGACTGAAGCTTTCTTT	CASSDWTEAFF
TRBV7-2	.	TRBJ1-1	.	TGTGCCAGCAGCCCGAGAGTCAGGGACACTGAAGCTTTCTTT	CASSPRVRDTEAFF
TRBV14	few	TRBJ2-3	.	TGTGCCAGCAGCCAAGGTACAGGGTCGAGCACAGATACGCAGTATTTT	CASSQGTGSSTDTQYF
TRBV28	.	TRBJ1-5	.	TGTGCCAGCAGTTTATACCCCACAGGGATGGAGGAGCCCCAGCATTTT	CASSLYPTGMEEPQHF
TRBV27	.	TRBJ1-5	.	TGTGCCAGCAGTTTATCAGTCCTTCAGGGCAATCAGCCCCAGCATTTT	CASSLSVLQGNQPQHF
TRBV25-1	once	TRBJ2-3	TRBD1	TGTGCCAGCAACCTGGGGACAGGGGACTCAGATACGCAGTATTTT	CASNLGTGDSDTQYF
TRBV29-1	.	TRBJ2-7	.	TGCAGCGCTGGAGACGGGGAATACGAGCAGTACTTC	CSAGDGEYEQYF
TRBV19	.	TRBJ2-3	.	TGTGCCAGTACGCAGGGCACAGATACGCAGTATTTT	CASTQGTDTQYF
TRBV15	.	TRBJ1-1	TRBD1	TGTGCCACCAGCACCGGACAGGGGATGAACACTGAAGCTTTCTTT	CATSTGQGMNTEAFF
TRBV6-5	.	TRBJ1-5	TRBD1	TGTGCCAGCAGTTACGACAGGGGGACGCCCCAGCATTTT	CASSYDRGTPQHF
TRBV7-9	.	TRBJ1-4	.	TGTGCCAGCAGCTTTGCCTCAGGACAGTTGTTTTTT	CASSFASGQLFF
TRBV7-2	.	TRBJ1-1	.	TGTGCCAGCAGCCCCTCCATGAGGGGGGACACTGAAGCTTTCTTT	CASSPSMRGDTEAFF
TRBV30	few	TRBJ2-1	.	TGTGCCTGGACCGCGCTAATGAATGAGCAGTTCTTC	CAWTALMNEQFF
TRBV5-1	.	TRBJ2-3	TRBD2	TGCGCCAGCGGTCTGGCGGGAGGAAAGACAGATACGCAGTATTTT	CASGLAGGKTDTQYF
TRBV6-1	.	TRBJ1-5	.	TGTGCCAGCAGTGAGCTGGGGAGCAATCAGCCCCAGCATTTT	CASSELGSNQPQHF
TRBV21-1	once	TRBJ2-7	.	TGTGCCAGCACCCCGGACAGGACTTACTTC	CASTPDRTYF
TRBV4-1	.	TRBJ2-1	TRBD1	TGCGCCAGCAGCCAAGATCGAGGACAGGGCCTCTACAATGAGCAGTTCTTC	CASSQDRGQGLYNEQFF
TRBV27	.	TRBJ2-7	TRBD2	TGTGCCAGCAGCATAGCGGGAGGGGATACCTACGAGCAGTACTTC	CASSIAGGDTYEQYF
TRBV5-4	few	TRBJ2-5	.	TGTGCCAGCAGCTTCACCCAGGGGGGCCGGGAGACCCAGTACTTC	CASSFTQGGRETQYF
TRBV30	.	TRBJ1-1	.	TGTGCCTGGACACCCTCTAGCTGGGAACCTGAAGCTTTCTTT	CAWTPSSWEPEAFF
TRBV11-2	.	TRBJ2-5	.	TGTGCCAGCAGCTTAGCGGGGTCGCCCTGGGAGACCCAGTACTTC	CASSLAGSPWETQYF
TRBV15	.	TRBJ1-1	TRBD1	TGTGCCACCAGCAGGGTCCGGGACAGGAGGCAGAACACTGAAGCTTTCTTT	CATSRVRDRRQNTEAFF
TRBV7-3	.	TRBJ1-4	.	TGTGCCAGCGAAGTAAGTGAAAAACTGTTTTTT	CASEVSEKLFF
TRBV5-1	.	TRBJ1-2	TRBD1	TGCGCCAGCAGCTGGGGACAGGGAACCTATGGCTACACCTTC	CASSWGQGTYGYTF
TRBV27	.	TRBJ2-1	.	TGTGCCAGCAGTTTATGGGCCAGCTCCTACAATGAGCAGTTCTTC	CASSLWASSYNEQFF